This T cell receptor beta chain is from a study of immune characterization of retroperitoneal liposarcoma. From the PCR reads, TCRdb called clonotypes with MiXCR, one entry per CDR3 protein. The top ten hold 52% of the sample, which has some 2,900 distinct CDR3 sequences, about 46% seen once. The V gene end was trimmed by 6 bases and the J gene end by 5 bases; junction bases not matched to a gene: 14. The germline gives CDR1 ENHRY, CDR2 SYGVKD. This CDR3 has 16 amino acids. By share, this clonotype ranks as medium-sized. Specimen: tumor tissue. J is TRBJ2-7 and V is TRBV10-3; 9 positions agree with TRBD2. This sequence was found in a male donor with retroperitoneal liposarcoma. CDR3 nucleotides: TGTGCCATCAGAGTAGCGGGAGAGGCCCAGCGCCACGAGCAGTACTTC. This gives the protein CAIRVAGEAQRHEQYF.